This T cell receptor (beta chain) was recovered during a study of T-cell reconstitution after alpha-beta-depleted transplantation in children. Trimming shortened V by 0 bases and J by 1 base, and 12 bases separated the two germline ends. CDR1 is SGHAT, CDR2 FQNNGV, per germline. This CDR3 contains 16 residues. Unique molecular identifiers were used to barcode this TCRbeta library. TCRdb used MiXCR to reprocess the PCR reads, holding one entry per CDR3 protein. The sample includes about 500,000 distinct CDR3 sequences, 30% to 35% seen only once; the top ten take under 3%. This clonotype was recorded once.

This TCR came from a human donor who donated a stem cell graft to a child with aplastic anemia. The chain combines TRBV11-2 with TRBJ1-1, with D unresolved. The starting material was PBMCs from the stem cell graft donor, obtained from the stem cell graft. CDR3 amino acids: CASSLEVARSNTEAFF. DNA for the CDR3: TGTGCCAGCAGCTTAGAGGTAGCCAGGTCGAACACTGAAGCTTTCTTT.